This TCR beta chain was identified during a study of beta chain features in type 1 diabetes. Study-wide results and limits: Relative to healthy donors, patients appeared to have naive, central memory and Treg TCRB repertoires that were more similar.

V trimming: 1 base; J trimming: 5 bases; junction bases outside the gene matches: 9. The CDR3 sequence is 16 residues long. Germline V lookup: CDR1 SGHTA, CDR2 FQGNSA. cDNA synthesis used the whole RNA isolate, giving expressed TCRB sequences. Clones were read by immunoSEQ multiplex PCR, and TCRdb kept only the in-frame ones, dropping some. This sample has 250,000 to 350,000 clones, with around 10% found just once. Remarks on this clone: Its antigen is currently unknown.

The J gene is TRBJ2-5, the V gene TRBV7-2; 8 positions agree with TRBD2. This receptor was obtained from a woman in her 30s in good health. The sequenced material came from naive CD4+ T cells from blood. CDR3 sequence (DNA): TGTGCCAGCAGCTTAGTGCGGGAGGCACGGTGGGAGACCCAGTACTTC. Translated, it gives CASSLVREARWETQYF.